The rows below give T cell receptor beta chains drawn from one sample of a study of glioma-infiltrating T cells after dendritic cell vaccination. The protocol was immunoSEQ multiplex PCR, while the TCRdb copy is restricted to in-frame clones and leaves out a portion. The sample shows about 90,000 clones, around 86% of them seen only once. Sequencing was performed on blood, taken after dendritic cell vaccination. These TCRs come from a human donor with glioblastoma. Both conserved end residues are part of each CDR3. D genes are given only for firm matches. A clone size is listed for some rows: how often the clone was seen (once, few, many), or a class if it is expanded.

clone size,V gene,D gene,J gene,CDR3 DNA,CDR3 protein
-,TRBV27,-,TRBJ2-6,TGTGCCAGCAGCGCCGCATACAAGTCGGGGGCCAACGTCCTGACTTTC,CASSAAYKSGANVLTF
-,TRBV4-2,-,TRBJ2-2,TGTGCCAGCAGCCAACTCCCTAACACCGGGGAGCTGTTTTTT,CASSQLPNTGELFF
-,TRBV7-9,TRBD1,TRBJ2-7,TGTGCCAGCAGCTCCTCGGGTGGGGACAGTGCCTACGAGCAGTACTTC,CASSSSGGDSAYEQYF
-,TRBV10-3,-,TRBJ1-5,TGTGCCATCAGTGAGTCCTCAGGGGGCAATCAGCCCCAGCATTTT,CAISESSGGNQPQHF
-,TRBV29-1,TRBD2,TRBJ2-3,TGCAGCGTTTCCAGCGGGGGGGGAACAGATACGCAGTATTTT,CSVSSGGGTDTQYF
-,TRBV2,-,TRBJ2-3,TGTGCCAGCGGAATAGCAATCCCCCGGGACACAGATACGCAGTATTTT,CASGIAIPRDTDTQYF
-,TRBV9,-,TRBJ1-1,TGTGCCAGCAGCGTAGCGATAAATTCCGCGAGTGAAGCTTTCTTT,CASSVAINSASEAFF
-,TRBV7-2,-,TRBJ1-2,TGTGCCAGCAGCTTAAATGCGTTGGAGGAGGGCTATGGCTACACCTTC,CASSLNALEEGYGYTF
-,TRBV28,TRBD2,TRBJ2-3,TGTGCCGGCTTAGCGGGGGGGACAGATACGCAGTATTTT,CAGLAGGTDTQYF
-,TRBV28,-,TRBJ2-1,TGTGCCAGCAGGCCAACAGGGAGCTCCTACAATGAGCAGTTCTTC,CASRPTGSSYNEQFF
once,TRBV7-8,-,TRBJ1-5,TGTGCCAGCAGCAGGTCACAGGACCCCCTGCTTAGCAATCAGCCCCAGCATTTT,CASSRSQDPLLSNQPQHF
-,TRBV7-9,-,TRBJ1-1,TGTGCCAGCAGCTTAATGGAGGGCACTGAAGCTTTCTTT,CASSLMEGTEAFF
-,TRBV10-1,TRBD1,TRBJ1-3,TGCGCCAGCGACCAACAGGGGTCCTTACCTGGAAACACCATATATTTT,CASDQQGSLPGNTIYF
-,TRBV18,-,TRBJ1-1,TGTGCCAGCTCACCATCAGGGGCGAACACTGAAGCTTTCTTT,CASSPSGANTEAFF
-,TRBV30,-,TRBJ1-1,TGTGCCTGGAGTGTAAATCCTTCCACTGAAGCTTTCTTT,CAWSVNPSTEAFF
few,TRBV2,-,TRBJ1-5,TGTGCCAGCAGTCCCGGGACACATCAGCCCCAGCATTTT,CASSPGTHQPQHF
-,TRBV28,-,TRBJ2-5,TGTGCCAGCAGTTTCGTGGGCAGGGGTGGAGAGACCCAGTACTTC,CASSFVGRGGETQYF
-,TRBV7-2,-,TRBJ2-7,TGTGCCAGCAGCTTAGCGAGTGGACAGCTCTACGAGCAGTACTTC,CASSLASGQLYEQYF
few,TRBV4-3,-,TRBJ2-7,TGCGCCAGCAGCCAAGATCGGGTCTCCTACGAGCAGTACTTC,CASSQDRVSYEQYF
-,TRBV5-1,-,TRBJ2-2,TGCGCCAGCAGCTTGCAGAATACGGGCACCGGGGAGCTGTTTTTT,CASSLQNTGTGELFF
-,TRBV11-2,TRBD1,TRBJ1-1,TGTGCCAGCAGTCGACAGGGGGGAACTGAAGCTTTCTTT,CASSRQGGTEAFF
-,TRBV7-2,TRBD1,TRBJ1-1,TGTGCCAGCAGCTTAGAACAGGGGAGGACTGAAGCTTTCTTT,CASSLEQGRTEAFF
-,TRBV9,TRBD2,TRBJ2-5,TGTGCCAGCAGCGCTACTAGCGGGGGGAAAGAGACCCAGTACTTC,CASSATSGGKETQYF
-,TRBV5-8,-,TRBJ2-3,TGTGCCAGCAGCTTGGAGCGTGCCTCTAGCACAGATACGCAGTATTTT,CASSLERASSTDTQYF
-,TRBV2,-,TRBJ1-3,TGTGCCAGCAGTGAGAGTCCGGAGGAGGGAAACACCATATATTTT,CASSESPEEGNTIYF
-,TRBV4-3,-,TRBJ2-5,TGCGCCAGCAGCCAAGTTACTGGGGCTATACAGACCCAGTACTTC,CASSQVTGAIQTQYF